Shown below are 13 T cell receptor beta chains from a single sample sequenced in a study of blood T cell repertoires in COVID-19. Assay used: immunoSEQ multiplex PCR; TCRdb lists only in-frame clones, some missing. The data hold about 250,000 clones, with roughly 83% observed a single time. The sequencing input was peripheral blood. The receptors come from a man at least 80 years old with acute or convalescent COVID-19.

This chain uses TRBV28 with TRBJ2-7; 7 bases are shared with TRBD1. CDR1 MDHEN and CDR2 SYDVKM come from the germline V gene. V gave up 3 bases and J gave up 3 bases; unmatched junction bases: 17. The CDR3 loop spans 18 amino acids. CDR3 in amino acids: CASSFETLGQNNGYEQYF. The DNA for the CDR3 is TGTGCCAGCAGTTTCGAAACCTTGGGACAGAATAACGGCTACGAGCAGTACTTC.

V is TRBV9 and J is TRBJ1-2; possibly TRBD1 for D (6 bases). The CDR3 covers 13 residues. The V gene lost 1 base and the J gene lost 7 bases, with 11 bases spanning the gap. The germline gives CDR1 SGDLS, CDR2 YYNGEE. The CDR3 here is CASSVSRGVGYTF. DNA of the CDR3: TGTGCCAGCAGCGTAAGCAGGGGAGTTGGCTACACCTTC.

This chain joins TRBV10-3 and TRBJ2-7, with 11 bases lining up with TRBD2. From germline, CDR1 is ENHRY and CDR2 SYGVKD. The ends lost 11 bases at V and 6 bases at J; junction bases unmatched: 12. CDR3 length: 14 residues. CDR3 sequence: CASNLAGGSREQYF. The CDR3 DNA reads as TGTGCCTCAAACCTAGCGGGGGGTAGCCGCGAGCAGTACTTC.

In DNA form, the CDR3 reads TGTGCCAGCAGTTCCCCTCGGGGGAACACTGAAGCTTTCTTT. This gives the protein CASSSPRGNTEAFF. The chain combines TRBV6-5 with TRBJ1-1; D gene unclear. V lost 4 bases to trimming and J lost 1 base, with 10 bases between them. Germline CDR1 is MNHEY and CDR2 is SVGAGI. The CDR3 length is 14 residues.

J is TRBJ1-6 and V is TRBV28; TRBD1 is a possible D gene (6 bases). Deletions cut 3 bases from V and 2 bases from J, with 14 bases between. Germline V lookup: CDR1 MDHEN, CDR2 SYDVKM. The CDR3 consists of 17 residues. CDR3 in amino acids: CASSFGGHRAYNSPLHF. The CDR3 region has the DNA TGTGCCAGCAGTTTCGGGGGGCATCGTGCCTATAATTCACCCCTCCACTTT.

V and J are TRBV5-1 and TRBJ1-3; D perhaps matches TRBD1 (6 bases). The CDR3 spans 16 residues. Germline loops: CDR1 SGHRS, CDR2 YFSETQ. Trimming left V 0 bases short and J 2 bases short, with 12 bases between. The CDR3 sequence is CASSLDRADAGNTIYF. Written as DNA, the CDR3 is TGCGCCAGCAGCTTGGACAGGGCGGATGCTGGAAACACCATATATTTT.

The chain combines TRBV18 with TRBJ1-1; D gene unclear. This CDR3 comprises 14 residues. Germline CDR1 reads KGHSH; CDR2 reads LQKENI. V was trimmed by 3 bases and J by 8 bases, leaving 16 bases between them. The CDR3 is CASSPSPVGGEAFF. Here the CDR3 DNA reads TGTGCCAGCTCACCCTCCCCCGTCGGCGGGGAAGCTTTCTTT.

V gene TRBV29-1 combines with J gene TRBJ1-2; 10 bases fit TRBD1. The junction had 10 bases not matched to a gene; V was cut back by 7 bases and J by 5 bases. Germline V gene sequence: CDR1 SQVTM, CDR2 ANQGSEA. The CDR3 sequence is 14 residues long. This CDR3 is CSAGISGQGYGYTF. The CDR3 bases are TGCAGCGCTGGGATTTCGGGACAGGGGTATGGCTACACCTTC.

The CDR3 reads CASSLAPGSHEQYF. CDR3 nucleotide sequence: TGTGCCAGCAGCTTAGCGCCGGGGTCCCACGAGCAGTACTTC. This chain joins TRBV7-9 and TRBJ2-7; tentatively, D is TRBD2 (5 bases). Germline CDR1 and CDR2: SEHNR and FQNEAQ (reference sequence). Trimming cost V 0 bases and J 5 bases, with 11 bases left between them. The CDR3 spans 14 residues.

The V call is TRBV19, the J call TRBJ2-5; 9 bases are a match to TRBD2. The CDR3 contains 15 residues. Trimming removed 3 bases from V and 5 bases from J; junction bases left unmatched: 7. CDR1 and CDR2 (germline): LNHDA, SQIVND (reference sequence). The CDR3 spells CASSIRREGRETQYF. The DNA of the CDR3 is TGTGCCAGTAGTATTCGGCGGGAGGGCCGCGAGACCCAGTACTTC.

This clone was recorded a few times. This chain joins TRBV6-5 and TRBJ1-1; D call uncertain. The CDR3 totals 13 residues. Trimming stripped 10 bases from V and 0 bases from J, with 12 bases between. Looked up from germline, CDR1 is MNHEY and CDR2 is SVGAGI. CDR3 loop: CATSGVLNTEAFF. Here the CDR3 DNA reads TGTGCCACCAGCGGGGTCCTGAACACTGAAGCTTTCTTT.

The V gene is TRBV24-1, the J gene TRBJ2-1; D may be TRBD1 (6 bases). The CDR3 is made up of 17 amino acids. The V end lost 7 bases, the J end lost 1 base, and 19 bases lay between the germline ends. CDR1 is KGHDR and CDR2 is SFDVKD in the germline V gene. CDR3 region: CATSARLGAVSYNEQFF. DNA for the CDR3: TGTGCCACCAGCGCTAGGCTGGGGGCTGTTTCCTACAATGAGCAGTTCTTC.

The V and J genes are TRBV2 and TRBJ2-3; possible D gene TRBD1, 6 bases. This CDR3 comprises 15 residues. The ends were cut back, 4 bases at V and 0 bases at J, with 11 bases in the middle. From germline, CDR1 is SNHLY and CDR2 FYNNEI. The CDR3 protein is CASSVQGQSTDTQYF. DNA of the CDR3: TGTGCCAGCAGTGTGCAGGGGCAAAGCACAGATACGCAGTATTTT.